These 23 T cell receptor beta chains share one sample of origin, sequenced in a study of human T cells and chemical hapten exposure. Noted time point: pre-sensitization, week 0. Treatment given: therapeutic diphenylcyclopropenone sensitization with weekly scalp DPC. TCRdb re-called the RACE reads with MiXCR, one entry per CDR3 protein. This table holds under 400,000 distinct CDR3 sequences, around 5.5% found once. This specimen consisted of whole blood, obtained in connection with sensitization to the hapten diphenylcyclopropenone (DPC). Receptor source: a woman between 50 and 59 years old with alopecia areata. Some clones in this sample may be carry-over from other donors' samples.

This clonotype was recorded many times. The rearrangement uses TRBV7-9 and TRBJ1-3; 10 positions match TRBD1. The V gene's germline CDR1 is SEHNR and CDR2 FQNEAQ (reference sequence). CDR3 length: 16 residues. Losses at the gene ends were 4 bases for V and 6 bases for J; bases not matched to a gene: 9. The CDR3 sequence is CASSSWGQGRVNTIYF. CDR3 in DNA: TGTGCCAGCAGCTCCTGGGGACAGGGGAGAGTAAACACCATATATTTT. The complete variable domain, with remaining parts taken from reference TRBV7-9 and TRBJ1-3, reads DTGVSQNPRHKITKRGQNVTFRCDPISEHNRLYWYRQTLGQGPEFLTYFQNEAQLEKSRLLSDRFSAERPKGSFSTLEIQRTEQGDSAMYLCASSSWGQGRVNTIYFGEGSWLTVV.

This clonotype came up many times. The chain carries TRBV5-6 and TRBJ2-7, with D unclear. Germline V lookup: CDR1 SGHDT, CDR2 YYEEEE. Trimming shortened V by 0 bases and J by 5 bases, and 3 bases separated the two germline ends. CDR3 size: 11 residues. CDR3 region: CASSLDDEQYF. For the CDR3, the DNA is TGTGCCAGCAGCTTGGACGACGAGCAGTACTTC.

This clonotype was counted only a few times. V gene TRBV4-1 combines with J gene TRBJ2-2; tentative D call: TRBD1 (5 bases). CDR1 and CDR2 from the germline V gene are MGHRA and YSYEKL. CDR3 size: 14 residues. With 1 base removed from V and 5 bases from J, the gap between germline ends came to 8 bases. The DNA for the CDR3 is TGCGCCAGCAGCCAAGGGGCAGGGACCGGGGAGCTGTTTTTT. It codes for CASSQGAGTGELFF.

The V and J genes are TRBV27 and TRBJ1-1; no clear D. Trimming shortened V by 4 bases and J by 2 bases, and 8 bases separated the two germline ends. The CDR3 runs to 13 residues. CDR1 and CDR2 (germline): MNHEY, SMNVEV (reference sequence). CDR3 sequence (DNA): TGTGCCAGCAGTTATGGGATCAACACTGAAGCTTTCTTT. It translates to CASSYGINTEAFF.

The chain has TRBV27 and TRBJ2-3; D not resolved. This CDR3 spans 14 amino acids. CDR1 is MNHEY and CDR2 is SMNVEV in the germline V gene (reference sequence). The germline V and J ends were trimmed by 5 bases and 3 bases, with 12 bases remaining between them. This chain's CDR3 is CASSGRRITDTQYF. In DNA, the CDR3 is TGTGCCAGCAGTGGTAGGCGGATTACAGATACGCAGTATTTT.

In DNA form, the CDR3 reads TGTGCCAGCAGTTTATACACGGCGAACACTGAAGCTTTCTTT. As protein: CASSLYTANTEAFF. V is TRBV28 and J is TRBJ1-1; D unresolved. The length of the CDR3 is 14 residues. V was clipped by 1 base and J by 1 base, with 7 bases between them. CDR1 is MDHEN and CDR2 is SYDVKM in the germline V gene.

Many counts were recorded for this clonotype. One end of the junction fails to match germline, which may point to a read error. The chain is built from TRBV27 and TRBJ2-7; 8 bases match TRBD2. This CDR3 contains 15 residues. Per germline, CDR1 MNHEY and CDR2 SMNVEV (reference sequence). CDR3 DNA: TGTGCCAGCAGCCGAGTTAGCGGGGCCTCCCACGAGCAGTACTTC. It is translated as CASSRVSGASHEQYF.

This clonotype was picked up many times. The rearrangement links TRBV23-1 to TRBJ2-5; D possibly corresponds to TRBD2 (7 bases). TRBV23-1 carries the ORF label, with uncertain function. Trimming shortened V by 3 bases and J by 4 bases, and 15 bases separated the two germline ends. The CDR3 runs to 15 residues. CDR3 nucleotide sequence: TGCGCCAGCAGTCAGTCTACCGGGGGGCGAGAGACCCAGTACTTC. Its translation: CASSQSTGGRETQYF.

This clonotype was observed at least ten times. The genes are TRBV6-5 and TRBJ2-3, with unresolved D. V shed 7 bases and J shed 10 bases, with 15 bases lying between them. CDR1 and CDR2 from the germline V gene are MNHEY and SVGAGI. This CDR3 comprises 12 residues. This CDR3 reads CASMGLQTAQYF. For the CDR3, the DNA is TGTGCCAGCATGGGCCTCCAAACGGCGCAGTATTTT.

V and J are TRBV28 and TRBJ2-5, with a possible D match to TRBD2 (5 bases). Trimming stripped 5 bases from V and 7 bases from J, with 14 bases between. CDR1 is MDHEN, CDR2 SYDVKM, per germline. The CDR3 covers 13 residues. Here the CDR3 reads CASSPSGEVTQYF. DNA of the CDR3: TGTGCCAGCAGTCCCTCCGGGGAAGTGACCCAGTACTTC.

This clonotype was observed at least ten times. The genes are TRBV7-2 and TRBJ2-1; D unresolved. V lost 8 bases, J lost 7 bases, and 12 bases lay in between. CDR1 is SGHTA, CDR2 FQGNSA, per germline. The CDR3 loop spans 12 amino acids. The CDR3 loop is CASSPGPNEQFF. The DNA for the CDR3 is TGTGCCAGCTCACCTGGTCCGAATGAGCAGTTCTTC.

The chain joins TRBV7-9 to TRBJ1-3; D unresolved. Trimming cost V 2 bases and J 0 bases, with 11 bases left between them. Germline V gene data show CDR1 as SEHNR and CDR2 as FQNEAQ (reference sequence). The CDR3 runs to 16 residues. DNA for the CDR3: TGTGCCAGCAGCTTACATCAGACGAGCTCTGGAAACACCATATATTTT. It specifies CASSLHQTSSGNTIYF.

This clonotype was recorded at least ten times. The chain is built from TRBV6-2 or TRBV6-3 and TRBJ2-1, with a weak D call TRBD2 (6 bases). The CDR3 is 15 residues long. Germline CDR1 reads MNHEY; CDR2 reads SVGEGT. With 7 bases removed from V and 10 bases from J, the gap between germline ends came to 23 bases. Here the CDR3 DNA reads TGTGCCAGCACATCCAAGGGGACTCCCCTCAGGGAGCAGTTCTTC. This gives the protein CASTSKGTPLREQFF.

This clonotype was counted many times. The chain employs TRBV7-2 and TRBJ2-3; possible D gene TRBD2, 5 bases. Germline V gene sequence: CDR1 SGHTA, CDR2 FQGNSA. CDR3 length equals 15 residues. With 3 bases removed from V and 1 base from J, the gap between germline ends came to 11 bases. The CDR3 bases are TGTGCCAGCAGCTTCGAGGACTTCCGCACAGATACGCAGTATTTT. Its translation is CASSFEDFRTDTQYF.

The J gene is TRBJ1-1, the V gene TRBV7-2, with D uncertain. This CDR3 is 11 amino acids long. CDR1 and CDR2 (germline): SGHTA, FQGNSA. Trimming pared 4 bases from V and 6 bases from J, leaving 6 bases between. DNA for the CDR3: TGTGCCAGCAGCTATATGGCTGAAGCTTTCTTT. Residues: CASSYMAEAFF.

This clonotype showed up just a few times. The chain has TRBV30 and TRBJ1-5; TRBD1 is a possible D gene (6 bases). Germline CDR1 and CDR2: GTSNPN and SVGIG (reference sequence). Trimming took off 1 base at V and 7 bases at J, with 11 bases between the two ends. This CDR3 has 13 residues. The CDR3 DNA follows: TGTGCCTGGAGTGGGGGGCAAGAACAGCCCCAGCATTTT. It is translated as CAWSGGQEQPQHF.

This clonotype has only a few counts. DNA for the CDR3: TGTGCCAGCAGCTCCGGGACAGCCATATATTTT. Protein sequence: CASSSGTAIYF. This rearrangement joins TRBV7-9 to TRBJ1-3; 7 bases are a match to TRBD1. V trimming: 4 bases; J trimming: 11 bases; junction bases outside the gene matches: 2. This CDR3 region has 11 residues. Germline-derived CDR1 and CDR2 are SEHNR and FQNEAQ (reference sequence).

This clonotype was observed a few times. The chain has TRBV12-3 or TRBV12-4 and TRBJ2-7, with 7 bases matching TRBD2. With 6 bases clipped from V and 0 bases from J, the junction kept 8 bases outside the gene matches. The CDR3 has 15 residues. CDR3 bases: TGTGCCAGCAGCAGCGGGGACGCCGGCTCCTACGAGCAGTACTTC. Translation: CASSSGDAGSYEQYF.

This chain connects TRBV4-3 to TRBJ1-2, with TRBD1 as a possible D gene (5 bases). CDR3 length: 16 residues. Germline assignment: CDR1 LGHNA and CDR2 YSLEER. Between the trimmed V and J ends, which lost 0 bases and 5 bases, there was a span of 16 bases. The CDR3 sequence is CASSQERTGRRYGYTF. The CDR3, as DNA: TGCGCCAGCAGCCAAGAAAGAACAGGCCGAAGGTATGGCTACACCTTC.

This clonotype was counted ten times or more. The chain couples TRBV20-1 to TRBJ2-3, with 9 positions matching TRBD2. Germline assignment: CDR1 DFQATT and CDR2 SNEGSKA (reference sequence). The CDR3 runs 16 residues. After removal of 2 bases from V and 4 bases from J, the junction contained 10 bases not matched to a gene. CDR3 in DNA: TGCAGTGCTAGACCCCCCGGCGGGGGGGTAGCAGATACGCAGTATTTT. Amino acids: CSARPPGGGVADTQYF.

This clonotype was seen repeatedly, ten times or more. The chain employs TRBV21-1 and TRBJ2-3; TRBD1 is the table's D call, not checked against the DNA. TRBV21-1 is a known pseudogene. The CDR3 runs to 13 residues. The DNA for the CDR3 is TGTGCCAGCAGCCCCTACCCCCCAGATACGCAGTATTTT. It translates to CASSPYPPDTQYF.

This clonotype was recorded many times. This sequence joins TRBV3-1 and TRBJ1-5; TRBD1 is a possible D gene (5 bases). CDR3 length: 12 amino acids. V gave up 1 base and J gave up 10 bases, with 8 bases separating them. Germline values: CDR1 LGHDT, CDR2 YNNKEL (reference sequence). The CDR3 nucleotides read TGTGCCAGCAGCCAAGGGGGCGAACCCCAGCATTTT. Translation gives CASSQGGEPQHF.

A few counts support this clonotype. CDR3: CAISPGTPSGANVLTF. Written as DNA, the CDR3 is TGTGCCATCAGTCCCGGGACACCCTCTGGGGCCAACGTCCTGACTTTC. This chain uses TRBV10-3 with TRBJ2-6; D may be TRBD1 (6 bases). V was pared by 5 bases and J by 0 bases, with 11 bases between. CDR1 is ENHRY, CDR2 SYGVKD, per germline. This CDR3 comprises 16 residues.